The present entry profiles one T cell receptor beta chain with its context. These data originate in a study of blood T cell repertoires in COVID-19. Across the whole study: Samples of COVID-19 (acute and convalescent) were obtained from the United States, Italy and Spain. PBMCs, B-cell-depleted T cells, or T cells were the source of the cDNA or gDNA that made up the material.

Authors' analysis steps: Amplification from reference gene primers served as the basis for estimated nucleated cell counts. Data came from immunoSEQ multiplex PCR; TCRdb stores just in-frame clones and leaves some out. That table is the source of V, J and clone size, and D and trimming were worked out from the DNA. This table holds some 130,000 clones, around 73% found once. The CDR3 has 17 amino acids. CDR1 SGHAT and CDR2 FQNNGV come from the germline V gene. The trim removed 0 bases at V and 1 base at J, leaving 3 bases unmatched. This TCR was sampled from a man in his sixties who had recovered from COVID-19. The specimen sequenced was peripheral blood. The V gene is TRBV11-2, the J gene TRBJ2-3; 11 nucleotides match TRBD1. DNA of the CDR3: TGTGCCAGCAGCTTAGATCGGGACAGGGGGGGCACAGATACGCAGTATTTT. Its translation: CASSLDRDRGGTDTQYF. The full variable domain, with the rest looked up from reference TRBV11-2 and TRBJ2-3, is EAGVAQSPRYKIIEKRQSVAFWCNPISGHATLYWYQQILGQGPKLLIQFQNNGVVDDSQLPKDRFSAERLKGVDSTLKIQPAKLEDSAVYLCASSLDRDRGGTDTQYFGPGTRLTVL.